The subject of this entry is one TCR beta chain. The CDR3 contains 16 residues. Looked up from germline, CDR1 is SGHTA and CDR2 is FQGNSA. V gave up 1 base and J gave up 1 base, with 10 bases separating them. The data are from a study of blood T cell repertoires in COVID-19. As for the study in general: Acute-phase and convalescent COVID-19 samples originated in the United States, Italy and Spain. PBMCs, B-cell-depleted T cells, or T cells provided the cDNA or gDNA that made up the material.

Study processing details: Reference gene primers were amplified, and this amplification served to estimate nucleated cell counts. Measured with immunoSEQ multiplex PCR; TCRdb has only the in-frame clones, and not every one. That table is the source of V, J and clone size, and D and trimming were worked out from the DNA. There are 100,000 to 110,000 clones in the sample; around four fifths occur only once, and 12% lies in the top ten. The sequence was obtained from a woman in her 70s with acute or convalescent COVID-19. The source material was peripheral blood. The V gene is TRBV7-2, the J gene TRBJ1-4; TRBD1 is a possible D gene (5 bases). The CDR3 bases are TGTGCCAGCAGCTTAGGGAGGGACCTAACTAATGAAAAACTGTTTTTT. It translates to CASSLGRDLTNEKLFF.